Listed here are 17 T cell receptor beta chains from one sample, sequenced in a study of immune evolution from preneoplasia to lung adenocarcinoma. Some clones are missing from TCRdb's copy, which holds only in-frame ones; the method was immunoSEQ multiplex PCR. Of about 8,200 clones listed, roughly 82% are singletons. The sequencing input was FFPE minimally invasive lung adenocarcinoma tissue. The receptors originated from a person aged 70 to 85 with lung adenocarcinoma.

This clone was observed a few times. V and J are TRBV5-1 and TRBJ2-7, with 7 bases identical to TRBD1. The CDR3 sequence is 15 residues long. The germline V gene has CDR1 SGHRS and CDR2 YFSETQ. The V and J ends lost 1 base and 5 bases, in that order; junction bases with no gene match: 9. For the CDR3, the DNA is TGCGCCAGCAGCTTGAACATAGGGGGCTCTAACGAGCAGTACTTC. It translates to CASSLNIGGSNEQYF.

This chain connects TRBV30 to TRBJ1-1; D gene uncertain. V lost 2 bases and J lost 2, with 12 bases in between. Germline CDR1 is GTSNPN and CDR2 is SVGIG (reference sequence). The CDR3 has 14 residues. The CDR3 region is CAWSPSHHNTEAFF. The CDR3 coding sequence is TGTGCCTGGAGTCCTTCTCACCATAACACTGAAGCTTTCTTT.

The chain joins TRBV7-2 to TRBJ1-1; 7 bases are shared with TRBD1. Looked up from germline, CDR1 is SGHTA and CDR2 is FQGNSA. The CDR3 runs to 13 residues. The trim removed 5 bases at V and 4 bases at J, leaving 4 bases unmatched. This CDR3 reads CASSETGSTEAFF. The CDR3 DNA reads as TGTGCCAGCAGCGAGACAGGGTCCACTGAAGCTTTCTTT.

The chain carries TRBV27 and TRBJ2-5; 11 nucleotides match TRBD2. CDR1 MNHEY and CDR2 SMNVEV come from the germline V gene (reference sequence). The J segment lost 1 base and the V segment lost 5 bases, leaving 6 bases of the junction unmatched. The CDR3 contains 16 residues. The CDR3 sequence is CASSPRLAGRQETQYF. The CDR3 DNA reads as TGTGCCAGCAGTCCAAGACTAGCGGGGCGCCAAGAGACCCAGTACTTC.

This chain uses TRBV25-1 with TRBJ2-2, with 12 bases that match TRBD1. There are 14 residues in the CDR3. Germline-derived CDR1 and CDR2 are MGHDK and SYGVNS. This chain's CDR3 is CALGGQGAAGELFF. CDR3 nucleotide sequence: TGTGCTTTAGGGGGACAGGGGGCAGCCGGGGAGCTGTTTTTT.

A note on this clone: Other DNA sequences from this sample encode an identical CDR3 as well. The chain recombines TRBV5-1 with TRBJ1-6, with D possibly being TRBD1 (5 bases). V dropped 4 bases and J dropped 3 bases, with 17 bases sitting between them. The germline CDR1 and CDR2 sequences are SGHRS and YFSETQ. This CDR3 region has 17 residues. CDR3 in DNA: TGCGCCAGCAGCCCAAGCTTATTCAGGGACTATAATTCACCCCTCCACTTT. The encoded protein is CASSPSLFRDYNSPLHF.

The chain employs TRBV9 and TRBJ1-1; 10 bases fit TRBD1. Trimming cost V 3 bases and J 8 bases; bases outside gene matches: 10. Germline loops: CDR1 SGDLS, CDR2 YYNGEE. The CDR3 has 15 amino acids. CDR3 DNA sequence: TGTGCCAGCAGCGCACCCGACAGGGGGCGAGAGGAAGCTTTCTTT. It yields the protein CASSAPDRGREEAFF.

This chain links TRBV30 with TRBJ1-1, with D possibly being TRBD1 (6 bases). The CDR3 contains 14 residues. Between the trimmed V and J ends, which lost 5 bases and 4 bases, there was a span of 17 bases. The germline V gene has CDR1 GTSNPN and CDR2 SVGIG (reference sequence). CDR3 loop: CAWDQQGGGTEAFF. The CDR3 region has the DNA TGTGCCTGGGATCAACAGGGCGGGGGCACTGAAGCTTTCTTT.

The J gene is TRBJ2-1, the V gene TRBV28; weak D call: TRBD2 (5 bases). In germline, CDR1 is MDHEN, CDR2 SYDVKM. Trimming took off 6 bases at V and 9 bases at J, with 15 bases between the two ends. This CDR3 is built from 13 residues. CDR3: CASSSNEGGEQFF. The CDR3 DNA reads TGTGCCAGCAGCAGCAACGAGGGTGGTGAGCAGTTCTTC. Supplemented by reference TRBV28 and TRBJ2-1, the full variable domain reads DVKVTQSSRYLVKRTGEKVFLECVQDMDHENMFWYRQDPGLGLRLIYFSYDVKMKEKGDIPEGYSVSREKKERFSLILESASTNQTSMYLCASSSNEGGEQFFGPGTRLTVL.

The chain recombines TRBV5-6 with TRBJ1-5; D gene ambiguous. The germline gives CDR1 SGHDT, CDR2 YYEEEE. V was shortened by 0 bases and J by 4 bases, with 8 bases between the two germline ends. This CDR3 is 14 amino acids long. As DNA, the CDR3 is TGTGCCAGCAGCTTGGCGTCGGGGAATCAGCCCCAGCATTTT. Its translation: CASSLASGNQPQHF.

This clone was seen a handful of times. The genes are TRBV13 and TRBJ2-7; D not resolved. This CDR3 is 13 amino acids long. Germline CDR1 PRHDT, CDR2 FYEKMQ (reference sequence). Trimming cost V 5 bases and J 12 bases, with 20 bases left between them. CDR3 in amino acids: CASSGSDEAETYF. CDR3 coding DNA: TGTGCCAGCAGCGGATCGGACGAGGCAGAGACGTACTTC.

The chain couples TRBV18 to TRBJ1-1; D uncertain. Trimming left V 7 bases short and J 7 bases short, with 16 bases between. In germline, CDR1 is KGHSH, CDR2 LQKENI. CDR3 size: 13 residues. The CDR3 here is CASCQNWGDEAFF. The CDR3 nucleotides read TGTGCCAGCTGCCAAAATTGGGGAGATGAAGCTTTCTTT.

Turning to this clone: At one of its ends the junction is not consistent with the germline gene, which may arise from a read error. The chain has TRBV6-5 and TRBJ2-7, with D possibly TRBD1 on 6 matching bases. The CDR3 extends over 15 amino acids. The germline gives CDR1 MNHEY, CDR2 SVGAGI. The CDR3: CASNYETGRFYEQYF. The DNA for the CDR3 is TGTGCCAGCAATTACGAGACAGGCCGCTTCTACGAGCAGTACTTC.

V gene TRBV19 combines with J gene TRBJ1-2, with 7 nucleotides matching TRBD1. The germline gives CDR1 LNHDA, CDR2 SQIVND (reference sequence). This CDR3 has 14 residues. The V and J ends lost 5 bases and 2 bases, in that order; junction bases with no gene match: 5. The CDR3 reads CASSGDSTNYGYTF. Here the CDR3 DNA reads TGTGCCAGTAGTGGGGACAGCACCAACTATGGCTACACCTTC.

The rearrangement uses TRBV7-9 and TRBJ1-6; D is undetermined. The CDR3 is 12 residues long. CDR1 and CDR2 (germline): SEHNR, FQNEAQ (reference sequence). Trimming stripped 3 bases from V and 7 bases from J, with 4 bases between. CDR3 DNA sequence: TGTGCCAGCAGCTTGGGGAATTCACCCCTCCACTTT. Translating it yields CASSLGNSPLHF.

The chain couples TRBV5-4 to TRBJ2-4; no definite D call. The germline V gene encodes CDR1 SGHNT and CDR2 YYREEE (reference sequence). Trimming removed 4 bases at V and 0 bases at J, with 14 bases between. The CDR3 extends over 16 amino acids. Here the CDR3 DNA reads TGTGCCAGCAGCAAACCGGACGGTTTAGCCAAAAACATTCAGTACTTC. Translated, it gives CASSKPDGLAKNIQYF.

The chain is built from TRBV6-5 and TRBJ1-1, with D unresolved. This CDR3 spans 12 amino acids. V gave up 5 bases and J gave up 7 bases, with 11 bases separating them. Germline V CDR1 and CDR2: MNHEY, SVGAGI. The CDR3 loop reads CASSTGRVEAFF. In DNA, the CDR3 is TGTGCCAGCAGTACCGGACGGGTTGAAGCTTTCTTT.